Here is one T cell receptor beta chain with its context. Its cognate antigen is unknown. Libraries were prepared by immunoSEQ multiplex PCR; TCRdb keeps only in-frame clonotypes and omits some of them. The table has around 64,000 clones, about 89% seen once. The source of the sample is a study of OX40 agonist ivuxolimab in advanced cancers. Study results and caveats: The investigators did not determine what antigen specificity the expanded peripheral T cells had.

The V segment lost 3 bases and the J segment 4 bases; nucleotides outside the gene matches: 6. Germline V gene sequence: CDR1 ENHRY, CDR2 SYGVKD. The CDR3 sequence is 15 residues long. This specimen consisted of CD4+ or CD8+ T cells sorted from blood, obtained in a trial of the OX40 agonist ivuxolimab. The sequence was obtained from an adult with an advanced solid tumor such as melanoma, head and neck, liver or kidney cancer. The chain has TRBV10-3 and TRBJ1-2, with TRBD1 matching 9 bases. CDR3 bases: TGTGCCATCAGTGAAGGGGACAGGGCGGGCTATGGCTACACCTTC. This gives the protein CAISEGDRAGYGYTF.